This T cell receptor beta chain was identified in a study of radiotherapy plus CTLA-4 blockade in lung cancer. On the study more broadly: Disease control was achieved by 31% of patients, and objective responses by about 19%. Study findings and constraints: Best predicting response, reportedly, were early blood T cell clone dynamics, with interferon-beta. TCR clones of tumor origin grew in blood after radiotherapy plus ipilimumab.

Alongside CTLA-4 blockade with ipilimumab, patients with chemo-refractory metastatic non-small-cell lung cancer received focal radiation. Comment on this clone: The antigen is not known.

Data came from immunoSEQ multiplex PCR; TCRdb stores just in-frame clones and leaves some out. The sample holds roughly 73,000 clones; 80% to 90% are singletons and the top ten take 40%. V was cut by 0 bases and J by 7 bases, with 3 bases left in between. The CDR3 is made up of 12 amino acids. Looked up from germline, CDR1 is MRHNA and CDR2 is SNTAGT. This clonotype originated in a human donor with non-small cell lung cancer that progressed on radiotherapy plus ipilimumab. The chain employs TRBV6-4 and TRBJ2-2; D is unresolved. The material was peripheral blood, obtained from a patient treated with radiotherapy plus ipilimumab. This chain's CDR3 is CASSDSVGELFF. CDR3 sequence (DNA): TGTGCCAGCAGTGACTCGGTCGGGGAGCTGTTTTTT.